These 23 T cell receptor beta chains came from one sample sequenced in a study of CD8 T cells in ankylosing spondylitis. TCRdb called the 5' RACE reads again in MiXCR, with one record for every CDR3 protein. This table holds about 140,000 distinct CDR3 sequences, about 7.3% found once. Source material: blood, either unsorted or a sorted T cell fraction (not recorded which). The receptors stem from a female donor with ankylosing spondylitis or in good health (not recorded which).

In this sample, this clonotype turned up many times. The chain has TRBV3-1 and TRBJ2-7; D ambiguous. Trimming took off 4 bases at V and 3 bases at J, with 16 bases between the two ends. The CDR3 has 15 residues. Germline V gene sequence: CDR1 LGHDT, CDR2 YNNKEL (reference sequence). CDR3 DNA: TGTGCCAGCAGCCCTACACCGGACCAACTCTACGAGCAGTACTTC. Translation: CASSPTPDQLYEQYF.

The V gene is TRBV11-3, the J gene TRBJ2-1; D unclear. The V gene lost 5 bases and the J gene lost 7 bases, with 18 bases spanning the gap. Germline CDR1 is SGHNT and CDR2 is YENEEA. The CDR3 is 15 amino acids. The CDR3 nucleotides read TGTGCCAGCAGCACACGCCCCTCGGATATGAATGAGCAGTTCTTC. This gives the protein CASSTRPSDMNEQFF.

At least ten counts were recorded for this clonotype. The CDR3 bases are TGTGCCAGCTCACCACAGACAGATACGCAGTATTTT. The encoded protein is CASSPQTDTQYF. The rearrangement uses TRBV18 and TRBJ2-3, with unresolved D. Germline V CDR1 and CDR2: KGHSH, LQKENI. This CDR3 has 12 residues. The ends were cut back, 1 base at V and 3 bases at J, with 2 bases in the middle. The full variable domain, with the rest looked up from reference TRBV18 and TRBJ2-3, is NAGVMQNPRHLVRRRGQEARLRCSPMKGHSHVYWYRQLPEEGLKFMVYLQKENIIDESGMPKERFSAEFPKEGPSILRIQQVVRGDSAAYFCASSPQTDTQYFGPGTRLTVL.

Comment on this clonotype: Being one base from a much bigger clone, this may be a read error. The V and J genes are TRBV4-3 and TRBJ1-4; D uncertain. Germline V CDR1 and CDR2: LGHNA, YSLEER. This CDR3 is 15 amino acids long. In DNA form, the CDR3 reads TGCGCCAGCAGCCAAGAGCTCCCGTCCTATGAAAAACTGATTTTT. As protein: CASSQELPSYEKLIF.

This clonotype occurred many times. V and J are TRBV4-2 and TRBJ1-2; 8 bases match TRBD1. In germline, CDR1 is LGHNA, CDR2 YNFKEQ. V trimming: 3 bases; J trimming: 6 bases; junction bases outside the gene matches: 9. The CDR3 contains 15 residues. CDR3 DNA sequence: TGTGCCAGCAGCCACCGACCGGGACAGGTTGATGGCTACACCTTC. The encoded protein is CASSHRPGQVDGYTF.

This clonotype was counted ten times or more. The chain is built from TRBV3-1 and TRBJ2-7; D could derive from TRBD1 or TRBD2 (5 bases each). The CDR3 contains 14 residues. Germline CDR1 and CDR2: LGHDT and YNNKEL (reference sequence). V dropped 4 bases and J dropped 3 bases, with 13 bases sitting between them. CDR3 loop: CASSRDGFNYEQYF. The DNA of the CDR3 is TGTGCCAGCAGCCGGGACGGATTCAACTACGAGCAGTACTTC.

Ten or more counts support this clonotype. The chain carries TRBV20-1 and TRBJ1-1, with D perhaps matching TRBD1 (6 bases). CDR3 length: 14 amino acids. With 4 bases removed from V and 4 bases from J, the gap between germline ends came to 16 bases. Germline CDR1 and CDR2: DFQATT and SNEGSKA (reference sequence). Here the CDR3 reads CSAKRTGRGTEAFF. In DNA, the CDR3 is TGCAGTGCTAAGAGAACAGGGCGCGGCACTGAAGCTTTCTTT.

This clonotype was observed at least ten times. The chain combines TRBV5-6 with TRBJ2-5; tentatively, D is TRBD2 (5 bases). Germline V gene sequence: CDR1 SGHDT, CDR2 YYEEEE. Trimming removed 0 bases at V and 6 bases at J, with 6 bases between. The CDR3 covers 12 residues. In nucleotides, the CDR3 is TGTGCCAGCAGCTTGGCGGGGAAGACCCAGTACTTC. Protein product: CASSLAGKTQYF.

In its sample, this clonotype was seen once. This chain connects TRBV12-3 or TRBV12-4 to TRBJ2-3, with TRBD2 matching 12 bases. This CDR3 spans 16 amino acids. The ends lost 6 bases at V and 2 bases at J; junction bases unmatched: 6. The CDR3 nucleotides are TGTGCCAGCAGCCGAAGGACTAGCGGGGTCACAGATACGCAGTATTTT. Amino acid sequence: CASSRRTSGVTDTQYF.

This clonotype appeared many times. The CDR3 loop reads CSATFPGQADYEQYF. CDR3 sequence (DNA): TGCAGTGCCACATTTCCAGGGCAGGCGGACTACGAGCAGTACTTC. The chain recombines TRBV20-1 with TRBJ2-7; possible D gene TRBD1, 5 bases. The V and J ends lost 6 bases and 3 bases respectively, with 21 bases between them. The CDR3 is made up of 15 amino acids. Looked up from germline, CDR1 is DFQATT and CDR2 is SNEGSKA (reference sequence).

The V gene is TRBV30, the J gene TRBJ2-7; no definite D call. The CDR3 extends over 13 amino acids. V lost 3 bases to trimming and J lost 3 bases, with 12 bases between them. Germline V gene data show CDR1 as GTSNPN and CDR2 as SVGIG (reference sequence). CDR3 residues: CAWRSDEVYEQYF. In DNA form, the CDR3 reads TGTGCCTGGAGGTCCGACGAGGTCTACGAGCAGTACTTC.

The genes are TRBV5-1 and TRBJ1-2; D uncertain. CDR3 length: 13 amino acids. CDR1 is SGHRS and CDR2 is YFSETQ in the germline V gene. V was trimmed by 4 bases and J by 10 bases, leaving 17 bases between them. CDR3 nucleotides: TGCGCCAGCAGCGCGAATCTAGAAGTTGTCTACACCTTC. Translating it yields CASSANLEVVYTF.

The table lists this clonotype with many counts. The CDR3 DNA sequence: TGTGCCAGCAGCTTACAGAGTAGCAACTACGAGCAGTACTTC. This gives the protein CASSLQSSNYEQYF. This chain uses TRBV7-9 with TRBJ2-7; D is unresolved. The CDR3 is 14 residues long. V lost 2 bases and J lost 3, with 11 bases in between. Germline-derived CDR1 and CDR2 are SEHNR and FQNEAQ (reference sequence).

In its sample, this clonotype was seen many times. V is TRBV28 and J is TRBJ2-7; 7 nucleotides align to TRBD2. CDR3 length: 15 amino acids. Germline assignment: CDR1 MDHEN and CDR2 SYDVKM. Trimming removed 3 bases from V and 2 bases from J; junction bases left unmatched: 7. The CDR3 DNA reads TGTGCCAGCAGTTTCGGGGGGACCCGAACCTACGAGCAGTACTTC. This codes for CASSFGGTRTYEQYF. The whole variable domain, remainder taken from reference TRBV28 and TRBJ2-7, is DVKVTQSSRYLVKRTGEKVFLECVQDMDHENMFWYRQDPGLGLRLIYFSYDVKMKEKGDIPEGYSVSREKKERFSLILESASTNQTSMYLCASSFGGTRTYEQYFGPGTRLTVT.

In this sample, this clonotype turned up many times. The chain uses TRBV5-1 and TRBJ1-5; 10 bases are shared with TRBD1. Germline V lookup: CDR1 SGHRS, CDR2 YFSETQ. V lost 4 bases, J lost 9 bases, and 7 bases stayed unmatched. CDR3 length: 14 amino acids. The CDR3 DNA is TGCGCCAGCAGCCCGGGACAGGGGATCGGGCCCCAGCATTTT. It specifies CASSPGQGIGPQHF. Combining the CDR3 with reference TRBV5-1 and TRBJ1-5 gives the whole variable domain KAGVTQTPRYLIKTRGQQVTLSCSPISGHRSVSWYQQTPGQGLQFLFEYFSETQRNKGNFPGRFSGRQFSNSRSEMNVSTLELGDSALYLCASSPGQGIGPQHFGDGTRLSIL.

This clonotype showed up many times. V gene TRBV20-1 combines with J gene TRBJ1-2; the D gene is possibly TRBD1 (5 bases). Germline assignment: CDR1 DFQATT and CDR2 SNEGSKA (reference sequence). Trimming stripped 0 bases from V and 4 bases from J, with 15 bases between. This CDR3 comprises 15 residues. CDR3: CSARETGTGPYGYTF. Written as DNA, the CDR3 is TGCAGTGCTAGAGAAACGGGGACGGGCCCCTATGGCTACACCTTC.

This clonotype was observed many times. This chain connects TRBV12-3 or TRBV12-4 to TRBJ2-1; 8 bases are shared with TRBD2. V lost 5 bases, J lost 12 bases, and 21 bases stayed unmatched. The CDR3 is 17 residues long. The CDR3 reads CASSGIPGLEVFGVQFF. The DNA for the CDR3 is TGTGCCAGCAGTGGGATCCCGGGACTAGAAGTTTTCGGCGTGCAGTTCTTC.

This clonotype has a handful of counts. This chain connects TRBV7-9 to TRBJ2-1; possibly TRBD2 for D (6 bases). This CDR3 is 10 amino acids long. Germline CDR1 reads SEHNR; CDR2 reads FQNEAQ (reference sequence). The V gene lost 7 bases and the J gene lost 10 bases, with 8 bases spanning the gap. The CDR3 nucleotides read TGTGCCAGCAAAGGACTAGAGCAGTTCTTC. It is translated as CASKGLEQFF.

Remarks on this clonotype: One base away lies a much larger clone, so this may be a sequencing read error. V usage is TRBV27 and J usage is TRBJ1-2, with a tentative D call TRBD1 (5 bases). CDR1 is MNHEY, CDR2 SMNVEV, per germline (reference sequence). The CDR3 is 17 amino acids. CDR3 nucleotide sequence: TGTGTCAGCAGGACACTTACCGGGACGTGGGTGGAGGGCGGCTACACCTTC. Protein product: CVSRTLTGTWVEGGYTF.

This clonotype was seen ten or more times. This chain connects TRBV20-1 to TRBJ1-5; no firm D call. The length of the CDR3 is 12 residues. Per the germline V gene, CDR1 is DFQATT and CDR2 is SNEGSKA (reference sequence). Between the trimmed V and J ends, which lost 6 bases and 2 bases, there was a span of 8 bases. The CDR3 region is CSALGGNQPQHF. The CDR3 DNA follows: TGCAGTGCCCTTGGGGGCAATCAGCCCCAGCATTTT.

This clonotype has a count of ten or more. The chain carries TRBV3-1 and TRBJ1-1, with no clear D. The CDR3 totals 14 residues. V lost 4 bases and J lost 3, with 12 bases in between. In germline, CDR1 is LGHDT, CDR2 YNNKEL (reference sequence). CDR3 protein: CASSRTIWDTEAFF. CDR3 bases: TGTGCCAGCAGCCGGACGATTTGGGACACTGAAGCTTTCTTT.

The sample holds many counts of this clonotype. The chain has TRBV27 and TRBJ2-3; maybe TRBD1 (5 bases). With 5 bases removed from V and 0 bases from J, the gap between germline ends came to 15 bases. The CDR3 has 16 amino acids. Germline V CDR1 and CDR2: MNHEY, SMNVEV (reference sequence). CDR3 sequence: CASSINRLMSTDTQYF. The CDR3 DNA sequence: TGTGCCAGCAGTATCAACAGGTTAATGAGCACAGATACGCAGTATTTT.

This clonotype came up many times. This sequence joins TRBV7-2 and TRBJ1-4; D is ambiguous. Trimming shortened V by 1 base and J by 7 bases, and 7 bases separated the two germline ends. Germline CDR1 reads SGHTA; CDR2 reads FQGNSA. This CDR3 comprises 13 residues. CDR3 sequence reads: CASSLGFGEKLFF. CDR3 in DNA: TGTGCCAGCAGCTTAGGATTCGGTGAAAAACTGTTTTTT.